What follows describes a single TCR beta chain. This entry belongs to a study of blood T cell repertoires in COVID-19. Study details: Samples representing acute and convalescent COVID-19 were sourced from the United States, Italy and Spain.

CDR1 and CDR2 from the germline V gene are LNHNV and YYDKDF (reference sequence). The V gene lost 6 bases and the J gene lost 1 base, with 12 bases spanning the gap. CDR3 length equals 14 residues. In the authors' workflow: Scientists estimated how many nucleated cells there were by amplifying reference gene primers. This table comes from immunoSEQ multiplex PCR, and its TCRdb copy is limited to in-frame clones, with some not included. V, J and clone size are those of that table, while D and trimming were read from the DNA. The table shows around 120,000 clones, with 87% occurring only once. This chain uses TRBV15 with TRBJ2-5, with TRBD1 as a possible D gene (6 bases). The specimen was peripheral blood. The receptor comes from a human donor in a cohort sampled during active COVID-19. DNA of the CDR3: TGTGCCACCAGGGATAACAGGGCCCAAGAGACCCAGTACTTC. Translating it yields CATRDNRAQETQYF.